Sequencing of this T cell receptor (beta chain) was carried out in a study of T cells after somatic rescue of genetic block. This clone appeared a single time. Assay: immunoSEQ multiplex PCR; the TCRdb copy retains only in-frame clones and omits some. The sample contains 100,000 to 120,000 clones, about nine tenths of which appear only once. V shed 5 bases and J shed 11 bases, with 29 bases lying between them. There are 17 residues in the CDR3. The germline CDR1 and CDR2 sequences are SGHVS and FNYEAQ. The V and J genes are TRBV7-6 and TRBJ2-3; D possibly matches TRBD1 or TRBD2 (6 bases each). The sequence derives from a woman aged 18-29 years. Material: peripheral blood mononuclear cells (PBMCs). CDR3 region: CASSPRGPTGAEYGQYF. CDR3 bases: TGTGCCAGCAGCCCACGGGGGCCCACCGGCGCGGAGTATGGGCAGTATTTT.